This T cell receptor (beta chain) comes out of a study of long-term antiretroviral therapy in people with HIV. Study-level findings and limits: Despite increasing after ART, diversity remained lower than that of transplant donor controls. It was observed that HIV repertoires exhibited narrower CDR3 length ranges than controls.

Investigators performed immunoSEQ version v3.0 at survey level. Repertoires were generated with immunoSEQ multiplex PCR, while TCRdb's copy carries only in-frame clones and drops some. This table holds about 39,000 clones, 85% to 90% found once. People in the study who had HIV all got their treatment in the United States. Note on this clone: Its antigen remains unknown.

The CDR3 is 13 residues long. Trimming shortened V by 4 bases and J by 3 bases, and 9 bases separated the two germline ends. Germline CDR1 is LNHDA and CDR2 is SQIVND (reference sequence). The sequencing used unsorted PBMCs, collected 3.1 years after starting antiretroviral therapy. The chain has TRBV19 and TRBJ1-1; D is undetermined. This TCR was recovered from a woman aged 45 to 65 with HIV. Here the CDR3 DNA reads TGTGCCAGTAGTAACAACGGGGACACTGAAGCTTTCTTT. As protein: CASSNNGDTEAFF.